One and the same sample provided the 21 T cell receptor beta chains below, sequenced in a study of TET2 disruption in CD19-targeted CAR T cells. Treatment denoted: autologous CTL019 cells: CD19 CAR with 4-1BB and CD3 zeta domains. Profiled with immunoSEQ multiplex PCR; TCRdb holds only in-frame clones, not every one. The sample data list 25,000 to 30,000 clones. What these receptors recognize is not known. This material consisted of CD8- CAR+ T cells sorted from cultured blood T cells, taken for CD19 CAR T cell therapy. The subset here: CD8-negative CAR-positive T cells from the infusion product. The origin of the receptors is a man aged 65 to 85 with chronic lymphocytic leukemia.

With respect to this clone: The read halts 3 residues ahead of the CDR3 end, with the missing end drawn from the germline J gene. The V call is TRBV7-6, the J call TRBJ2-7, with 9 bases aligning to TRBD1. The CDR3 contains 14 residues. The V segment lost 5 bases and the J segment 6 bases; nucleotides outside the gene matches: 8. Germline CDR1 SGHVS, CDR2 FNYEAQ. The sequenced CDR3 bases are TGTGCCAGCAGCGCCCCGGACAGGGGAGGCGAG. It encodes CASSAPDRGGE. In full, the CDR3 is CASSAPDRGGEQYF.

The sequenced CDR3 bases are TGTGCCAGCAGCGCCGACAGGGGATCCTACAATGAG. Translating gives CASSADRGSYNE. The CDR3 as a whole reads CASSADRGSYNEQFF. The rearrangement joins TRBV2 to TRBJ2-1, with 8 positions matching TRBD1. The read terminates 3 residues before the CDR3 end, so the remaining end is supplied by the germline J gene. The CDR3 length is 15 residues. CDR1 is SNHLY, CDR2 FYNNEI, per germline. The V and J ends lost 6 bases and 1 base, in that order; junction bases with no gene match: 5.

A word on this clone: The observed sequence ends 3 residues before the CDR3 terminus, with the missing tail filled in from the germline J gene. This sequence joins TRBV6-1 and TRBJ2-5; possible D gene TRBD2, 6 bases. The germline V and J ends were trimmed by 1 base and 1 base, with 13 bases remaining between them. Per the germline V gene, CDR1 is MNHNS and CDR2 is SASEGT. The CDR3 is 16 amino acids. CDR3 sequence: CASSEGATSPQETQYF. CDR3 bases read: TGTGCCAGCAGTGAAGGGGCCACTAGCCCCCAAGAGACC.

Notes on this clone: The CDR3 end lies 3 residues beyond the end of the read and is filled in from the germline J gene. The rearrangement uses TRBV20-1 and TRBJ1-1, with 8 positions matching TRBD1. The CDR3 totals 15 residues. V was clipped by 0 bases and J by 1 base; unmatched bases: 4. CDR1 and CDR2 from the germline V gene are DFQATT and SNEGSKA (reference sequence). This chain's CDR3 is CSAREPGTGNTEAFF. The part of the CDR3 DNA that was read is TGCAGTGCTAGAGAACCCGGGACAGGGAACACTGAA.

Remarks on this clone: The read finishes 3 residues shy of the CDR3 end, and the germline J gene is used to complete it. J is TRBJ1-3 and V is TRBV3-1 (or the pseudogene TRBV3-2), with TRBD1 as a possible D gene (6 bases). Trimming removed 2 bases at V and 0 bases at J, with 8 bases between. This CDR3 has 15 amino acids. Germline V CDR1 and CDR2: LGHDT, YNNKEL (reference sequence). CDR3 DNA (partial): TGTGCCAGCAGCCAACAGACAGGCTCTGGAAACACC. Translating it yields CASSQQTGSGNT. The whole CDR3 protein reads CASSQQTGSGNTIYF.

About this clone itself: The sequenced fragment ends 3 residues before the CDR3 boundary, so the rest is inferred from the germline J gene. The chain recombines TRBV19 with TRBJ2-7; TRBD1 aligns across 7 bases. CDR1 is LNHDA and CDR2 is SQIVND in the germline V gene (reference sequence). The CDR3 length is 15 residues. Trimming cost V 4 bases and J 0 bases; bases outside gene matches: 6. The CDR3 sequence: CASSNSGGGSYEQYF. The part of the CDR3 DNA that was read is TGTGCCAGTAGTAATTCAGGGGGTGGCTCCTACGAG.

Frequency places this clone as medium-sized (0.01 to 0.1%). The CDR3 reads CASSLQGAGSTDTQYF. The sequenced CDR3 bases are TGTGCCAGCTCACTACAGGGGGCGGGAAGCACAGATACG. The rearrangement joins TRBV18 to TRBJ2-3; 9 positions agree with TRBD1. Sequencing ends 3 residues short of the CDR3 end; the germline J gene provides the rest. The CDR3 has 16 residues. Unmatched junction bases numbered 5, after V lost 4 bases and J lost 0 bases. Germline values: CDR1 KGHSH, CDR2 LQKENI.

CDR3 protein: CASSLNGASLDGQYF. The CDR3 DNA, read in part, is TGTGCCAGCAGCTTAAATGGGGCGTCCCTGGATGGT. This chain uses TRBV7-3 with TRBJ2-4; tentative D call: TRBD1 (5 bases). Read sequence stops 3 residues before the CDR3 end, and the germline J gene provides the missing end. This CDR3 contains 15 residues. Germline V gene lookup returns CDR1 SGHTA and CDR2 FQGTGA.

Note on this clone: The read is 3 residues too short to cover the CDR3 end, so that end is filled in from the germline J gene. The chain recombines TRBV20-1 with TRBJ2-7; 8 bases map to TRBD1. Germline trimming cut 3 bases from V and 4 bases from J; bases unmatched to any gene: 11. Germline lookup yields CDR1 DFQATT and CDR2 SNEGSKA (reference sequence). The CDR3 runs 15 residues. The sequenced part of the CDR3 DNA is TGCAGTGCTAGTCCGTTGGGACAGGAGAAATACGAG. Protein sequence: CSASPLGQEKYE. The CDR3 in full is CSASPLGQEKYEQYF.

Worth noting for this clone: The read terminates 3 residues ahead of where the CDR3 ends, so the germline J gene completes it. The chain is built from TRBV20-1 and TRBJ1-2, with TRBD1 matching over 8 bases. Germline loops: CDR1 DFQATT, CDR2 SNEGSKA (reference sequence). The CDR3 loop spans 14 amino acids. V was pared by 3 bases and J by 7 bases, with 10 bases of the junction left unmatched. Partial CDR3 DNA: TGCAGTGCTAGCCGGACAGGGATTAATTTTGGC. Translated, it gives CSASRTGINFG. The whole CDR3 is CSASRTGINFGYTF.

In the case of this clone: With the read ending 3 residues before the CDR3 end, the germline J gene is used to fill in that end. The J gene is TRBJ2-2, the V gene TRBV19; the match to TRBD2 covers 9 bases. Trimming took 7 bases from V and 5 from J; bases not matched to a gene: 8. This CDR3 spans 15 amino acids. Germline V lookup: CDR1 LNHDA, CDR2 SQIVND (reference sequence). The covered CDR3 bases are TGTGCCAGTACGCGGAGCGGGGGGATTACCGGGGAG. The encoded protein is CASTRSGGITGE. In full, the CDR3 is CASTRSGGITGELFF.

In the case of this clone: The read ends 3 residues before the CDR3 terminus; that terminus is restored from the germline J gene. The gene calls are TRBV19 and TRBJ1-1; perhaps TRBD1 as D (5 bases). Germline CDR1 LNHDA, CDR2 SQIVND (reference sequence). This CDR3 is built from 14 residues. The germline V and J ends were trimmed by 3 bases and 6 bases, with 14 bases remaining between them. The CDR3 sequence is CASSMGGRSPEAFF. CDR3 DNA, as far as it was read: TGTGCCAGTAGTATGGGGGGACGGAGTCCTGAA.

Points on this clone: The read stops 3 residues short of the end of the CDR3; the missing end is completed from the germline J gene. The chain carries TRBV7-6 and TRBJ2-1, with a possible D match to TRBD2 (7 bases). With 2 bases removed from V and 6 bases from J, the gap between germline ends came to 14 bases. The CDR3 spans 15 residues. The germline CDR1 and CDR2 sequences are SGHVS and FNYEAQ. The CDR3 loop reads CASSLIGGAGNEQFF. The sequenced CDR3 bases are TGTGCCAGCAGCTTAATTGGGGGGGCAGGCAATGAG. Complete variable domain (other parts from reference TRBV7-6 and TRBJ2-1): GAGVSQSPRYKVTKRGQDVALRCDPISGHVSLYWYRQALGQGPEFLTYFNYEAQQDKSGLPNDRFSAERPEGSISTLTIQRTEQRDSAMYRCASSLIGGAGNEQFFGPGTRLTVL.

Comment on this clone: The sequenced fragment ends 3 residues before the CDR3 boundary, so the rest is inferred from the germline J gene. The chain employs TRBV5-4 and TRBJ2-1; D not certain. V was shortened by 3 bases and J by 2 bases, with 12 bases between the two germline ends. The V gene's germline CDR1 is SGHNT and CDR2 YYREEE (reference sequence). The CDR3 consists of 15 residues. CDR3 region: CASSSGPSTYNEQFF. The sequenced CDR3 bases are TGTGCCAGCAGCTCTGGTCCGAGCACCTACAATGAG. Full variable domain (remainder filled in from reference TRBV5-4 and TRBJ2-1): ETGVTQSPTHLIKTRGQQVTLRCSSQSGHNTVSWYQQALGQGPQFIFQYYREEENGRGNFPPRFSGLQFPNYSSELNVNALELDDSALYLCASSSGPSTYNEQFFGPGTRLTVL.

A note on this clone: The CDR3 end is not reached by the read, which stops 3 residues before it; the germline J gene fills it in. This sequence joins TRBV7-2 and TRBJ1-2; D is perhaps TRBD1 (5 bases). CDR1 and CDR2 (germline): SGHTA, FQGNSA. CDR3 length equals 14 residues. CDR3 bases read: TGTGCCAGCAGCTCGGGGGGGAGCTCCTACGAC. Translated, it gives CASSSGGSSYD. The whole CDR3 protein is CASSSGGSSYDYTF.

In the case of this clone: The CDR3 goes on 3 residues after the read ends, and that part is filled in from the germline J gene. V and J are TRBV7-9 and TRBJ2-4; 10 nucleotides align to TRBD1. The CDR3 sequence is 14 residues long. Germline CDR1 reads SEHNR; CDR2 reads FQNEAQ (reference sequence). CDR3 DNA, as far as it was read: TGTGCCAGCAGCTCCCGACAGGGGGCAGAGACT. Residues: CASSSRQGAET. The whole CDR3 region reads CASSSRQGAETQYF.

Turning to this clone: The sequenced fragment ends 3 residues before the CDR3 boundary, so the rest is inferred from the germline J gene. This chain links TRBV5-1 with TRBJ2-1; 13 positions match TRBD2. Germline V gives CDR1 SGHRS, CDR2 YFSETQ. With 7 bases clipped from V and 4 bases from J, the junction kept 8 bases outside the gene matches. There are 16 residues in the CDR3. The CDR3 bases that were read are TGCGCCAGCTTTAGGACTAGCGGGGGTGTATACAATGAG. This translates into CASFRTSGGVYNE. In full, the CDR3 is CASFRTSGGVYNEQFF. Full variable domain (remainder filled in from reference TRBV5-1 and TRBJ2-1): KAGVTQTPRYLIKTRGQQVTLSCSPISGHRSVSWYQQTPGQGLQFLFEYFSETQRNKGNFPGRFSGRQFSNSRSEMNVSTLELGDSALYLCASFRTSGGVYNEQFFGPGTRLTVL.

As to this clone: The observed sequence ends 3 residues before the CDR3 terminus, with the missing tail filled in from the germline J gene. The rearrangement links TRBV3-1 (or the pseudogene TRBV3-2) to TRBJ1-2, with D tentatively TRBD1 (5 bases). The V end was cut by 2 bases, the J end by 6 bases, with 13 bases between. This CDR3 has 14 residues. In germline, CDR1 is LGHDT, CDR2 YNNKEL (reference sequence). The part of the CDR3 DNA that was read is TGTGCCAGCAGCCAAAGGGGCAAGGGAGATGGC. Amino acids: CASSQRGKGDG. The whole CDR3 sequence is CASSQRGKGDGYTF.

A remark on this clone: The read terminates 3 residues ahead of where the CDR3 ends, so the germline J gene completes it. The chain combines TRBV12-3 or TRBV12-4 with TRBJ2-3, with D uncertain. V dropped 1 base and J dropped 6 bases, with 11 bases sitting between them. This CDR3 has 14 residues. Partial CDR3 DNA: TGTGCCAGCAGTTTAGGGCCTTCCGTGGATACG. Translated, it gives CASSLGPSVDT. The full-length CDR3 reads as CASSLGPSVDTQYF.

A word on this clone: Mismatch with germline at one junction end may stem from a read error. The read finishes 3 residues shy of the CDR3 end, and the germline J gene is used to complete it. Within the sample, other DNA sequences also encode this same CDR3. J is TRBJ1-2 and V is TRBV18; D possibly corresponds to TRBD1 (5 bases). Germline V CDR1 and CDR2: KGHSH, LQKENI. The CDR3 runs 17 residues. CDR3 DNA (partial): TGTGCCAGCTCCCCACAAAACCCCGGACTAGCGAGGGACGAC. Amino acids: CASSPQNPGLARDD. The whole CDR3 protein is CASSPQNPGLARDDYTF.

The part of the CDR3 DNA that was read is TGTGCCAGCAGCCCGACCCCGGACAGGGTAGGGACCTACGAG. It translates to CASSPTPDRVGTYE. The entire CDR3 reads CASSPTPDRVGTYEQYF. The V and J genes are TRBV4-2 and TRBJ2-7; TRBD1 matches at 8 bases. The read terminates 3 residues before the CDR3 end, so the remaining end is supplied by the germline J gene. Germline assignment: CDR1 LGHNA and CDR2 YNFKEQ. The CDR3 is 17 amino acids. The V segment lost 4 bases and the J segment 2 bases; nucleotides outside the gene matches: 13.